This T cell receptor (beta chain) was captured in a study of shared clonotypes between healthy human individuals. Findings and limits, study-wide: Sampling involved blood alone; tissue repertoires likely differ.

In regard to this clone: Antigen specificity is unknown.

The V end was cut by 7 bases, the J end by 7 bases, with 17 bases between. Germline-derived CDR1 and CDR2 are SNHLY and FYNNEI. The CDR3 sequence is 14 residues long. Those who donated, Caucasian adults without exception, all lived in Nashville, Tennessee. Researchers divided each subset's genomic DNA evenly across several immunoSEQ plates. Per the authors' pipeline: Filtering differed because ImmunoSEQ produced junction-only sequences that carried no quality scores. Repertoires were generated with immunoSEQ multiplex PCR, while TCRdb's copy carries only in-frame clones and drops some. V and J calls and clone size follow that table, whereas D and trimming were derived from the DNA. The data contain 400,000 to 500,000 clones, about 82% of them singletons.

This chain links TRBV2 with TRBJ1-5; D unclear. The sequence came from a woman in her 40s in good health. Some clones in this sample may be carry-over from other donors' samples. The sample consisted of PBMCs. CDR3 protein: CASTRTGEVQPQHF. In DNA, the CDR3 is TGTGCCAGCACCAGAACTGGGGAGGTCCAGCCCCAGCATTTT. Drawing the rest from reference TRBV2 and TRBJ1-5, the complete variable domain is EPEVTQTPSHQVTQMGQEVILRCVPISNHLYFYWYRQILGQKVEFLVSFYNNEISEKSEIFDDQFSVERPDGSNFTLKIRSTKLEDSAMYFCASTRTGEVQPQHFGDGTRLSIL.